The 23 T cell receptor beta chains given below trace back to one sample, sequenced in a study of PD-1 blockade in classical Hodgkin lymphoma. Each patient experienced a relapse that followed autologous stem cell transplantation, and brentuximab vedotin exposure varied. Generated by immunoSEQ multiplex PCR, the TCRdb table keeps only in-frame clones and is missing some. The sample shows tens of thousands of clones, 75% to 90% of them seen only once. The sequences come from peripheral blood mononuclear cells (PBMCs), collected before the second cycle of nivolumab. Source of these receptors: a human donor with classical Hodgkin lymphoma.

The chain combines TRBV7-9 with TRBJ2-5; D uncertain. This CDR3 is built from 16 residues. The V gene lost 5 bases and the J gene lost 4 bases, with 20 bases spanning the gap. CDR1 and CDR2 from the germline V gene are SEHNR and FQNEAQ (reference sequence). The CDR3 spells CASSPRLRGTIETQYF. The CDR3 DNA sequence: TGTGCCAGCAGCCCGCGCCTGAGAGGCACCATAGAGACCCAGTACTTC.

The chain has TRBV6-5 and TRBJ1-1, with a tentative D call TRBD1 (6 bases). V lost 0 bases and J lost 0, with 8 bases in between. The germline V gene encodes CDR1 MNHEY and CDR2 SVGAGI. The CDR3 has 15 residues. CDR3 amino acids: CASSYSRGMNTEAFF. The DNA for the CDR3 is TGTGCCAGCAGTTACTCGAGGGGGATGAACACTGAAGCTTTCTTT.

The CDR3, as DNA: TGTGCCAGCAGCCGGACAGGGGTTAACTATGGCTACACCTTC. Amino acid sequence: CASSRTGVNYGYTF. This rearrangement joins TRBV5-4 to TRBJ1-2; 9 nucleotides match TRBD1. Trimming at V came to 4 bases and at J to 1 base, leaving 2 bases not matched to a gene. The germline CDR1 and CDR2 sequences are SGHNT and YYREEE (reference sequence). The CDR3 has 14 amino acids.

This chain joins TRBV4-1 and TRBJ1-5; no firm D call. The CDR3 spans 15 residues. Germline assignment: CDR1 MGHRA and CDR2 YSYEKL. The V end lost 4 bases, the J end lost 2 bases, and 12 bases lay between the germline ends. The CDR3 loop is CASSRGPGGNQPQHF. The DNA of the CDR3 is TGCGCCAGCAGCCGAGGGCCGGGCGGCAATCAGCCCCAGCATTTT.

As to this clone: The germline gene is not matched at one end of the junction; a read error may be the cause. The chain joins TRBV7-7 to TRBJ2-1; D possibly uses TRBD1 or TRBD2 (5 bases each). Germline CDR1 is SSHAT and CDR2 is FNYEAQ (reference sequence). The CDR3 contains 14 residues. The CDR3 reads CASSARDGQNEQFF. CDR3 sequence (DNA): TGTGCTAGCAGCGCCCGGGACGGTCAAAATGAGCAGTTCTTC.

On this clone itself: One end of the junction fails to match germline, which may point to a read error. The rearrangement uses TRBV7-9 and TRBJ2-3; D is perhaps TRBD2 (5 bases). CDR3 length: 16 amino acids. Germline CDR1 is SEHNR and CDR2 is FQNEAQ (reference sequence). The CDR3 here is CASSLVIGSSRDTQYF. CDR3 bases: TGTGCCAGCAGCTTAGTGATCGGATCTAGCAGAGATACGCAGTATTTT.

The CDR3 coding sequence is TGTGCCACCGCCCGAAGACAAGGGACAACCTTGCAAGTCGGTCAGCCCCAGCATTTT. Its translation is CATARRQGTTLQVGQPQHF. V is TRBV15 and J is TRBJ1-5; a possible D gene is TRBD1 (6 bases). Trimming cost V 8 bases and J 6 bases, with 32 bases left between them. The CDR3 totals 19 residues. Per the germline V gene, CDR1 is LNHNV and CDR2 is YYDKDF (reference sequence).

CDR3 bases: TGTGCCAGCAGTGTGCCCGACCAATTTTCAACTAATGAAAAACTGTTTTTT. Translation gives CASSVPDQFSTNEKLFF. The chain links TRBV6-4 to TRBJ1-4, with D uncertain. From germline, CDR1 is MRHNA and CDR2 SNTAGT. Trimming left V 4 bases short and J 0 bases short, with 15 bases between. CDR3 size: 17 residues.

The rearrangement uses TRBV29-1 and TRBJ2-1, with 7 positions matching TRBD1. The germline gives CDR1 SQVTM, CDR2 ANQGSEA. This CDR3 is 15 amino acids long. J was trimmed by 7 bases and V by 6 bases; bases with no gene match: 15. The CDR3 loop reads CSVRQGIPMGNEQFF. Written as DNA, the CDR3 is TGCAGCGTCCGACAGGGAATTCCAATGGGTAATGAGCAGTTCTTC.

J is TRBJ2-7 and V is TRBV5-6; possible D gene TRBD1, 6 bases. This CDR3 contains 16 residues. V lost 5 bases to trimming and J lost 0 bases, with 18 bases between them. Germline V CDR1 and CDR2: SGHDT, YYEEEE. The CDR3 DNA reads as TGTGCCAGCAGAGACAGGTTGGGGCCGTTCTCCTACGAGCAGTACTTC. Residues: CASRDRLGPFSYEQYF.

The chain uses TRBV5-4 and TRBJ2-7, with 7 bases that match TRBD2. With 5 bases clipped from V and 2 bases from J, the junction kept 10 bases outside the gene matches. There are 15 residues in the CDR3. CDR1 and CDR2 (germline): SGHNT, YYREEE (reference sequence). CDR3: CASRLGGDPPYEQYF. CDR3 bases: TGTGCCAGCAGACTGGGGGGGGATCCTCCCTACGAGCAGTACTTC.

This sequence joins TRBV6-1 and TRBJ2-7; 9 bases match TRBD1. Germline CDR1 is MNHNS and CDR2 is SASEGT. CDR3 length: 15 residues. The V segment lost 7 bases and the J segment 4 bases; nucleotides outside the gene matches: 11. Here the CDR3 reads CASTESGTGPYEQYF. Written as DNA, the CDR3 is TGTGCCAGCACCGAGTCAGGGACAGGGCCTTACGAGCAGTACTTC.

The gene calls are TRBV5-6 and TRBJ2-2; D uncertain. This CDR3 region has 15 residues. In germline, CDR1 is SGHDT, CDR2 YYEEEE. V shed 2 bases and J shed 4 bases, with 12 bases lying between them. The CDR3 is CASSFGSDLTGELFF. The CDR3 DNA sequence: TGTGCCAGCAGCTTTGGATCAGACCTCACCGGGGAGCTGTTTTTT. The full variable domain, its missing parts supplied by reference TRBV5-6 and TRBJ2-2, is DAGVTQSPTHLIKTRGQQVTLRCSPKSGHDTVSWYQQALGQGPQFIFQYYEEEERQRGNFPDRFSGHQFPNYSSELNVNALLLGDSALYLCASSFGSDLTGELFFGEGSRLTVL.

V and J are TRBV28 and TRBJ2-7; 7 bases agree with TRBD1. CDR1 and CDR2 from the germline V gene are MDHEN and SYDVKM. The length of the CDR3 is 13 residues. Trimming took 7 bases from V and 2 from J; bases not matched to a gene: 5. CDR3 protein: CASNPGQTYEQYF. In DNA, the CDR3 is TGTGCCAGCAATCCGGGACAGACCTACGAGCAGTACTTC.

CDR3 sequence: CASSDLQVSGYTF. For the CDR3, the DNA is TGTGCCAGCAGTGACTTACAGGTCTCCGGCTACACCTTC. The V gene is TRBV6-4, the J gene TRBJ1-2; TRBD1 is a possible D gene (5 bases). Trimming took 1 base from V and 8 from J, leaving 11 bases between them. The CDR3 is 13 amino acids. The V gene's germline CDR1 is MRHNA and CDR2 SNTAGT.

The chain employs TRBV28 and TRBJ2-7, with D possibly being TRBD1 (6 bases). With 7 bases removed from V and 5 bases from J, the gap between germline ends came to 18 bases. Looked up from germline, CDR1 is MDHEN and CDR2 is SYDVKM. CDR3 length: 14 amino acids. DNA of the CDR3: TGTGCCAGCACCCAACAGGGTATGGTCGACGAGCAGTACTTC. It yields the protein CASTQQGMVDEQYF.

V is TRBV18 and J is TRBJ2-7, with D perhaps matching TRBD2 (5 bases). The V and J ends lost 0 bases and 6 bases respectively, with 15 bases between them. Germline V lookup: CDR1 KGHSH, CDR2 LQKENI. The CDR3 loop spans 15 amino acids. The CDR3 is CASSPPGVKPAEQYF. In nucleotides, the CDR3 is TGTGCCAGCTCACCACCGGGAGTAAAACCGGCCGAGCAGTACTTC.

The chain has TRBV5-6 and TRBJ2-2, with D unresolved. Per the germline V gene, CDR1 is SGHDT and CDR2 is YYEEEE. Trimming cost V 2 bases and J 6 bases, with 8 bases left between them. The CDR3 has 13 residues. In nucleotides, the CDR3 is TGTGCCAGCAGCTTACTCCAGGCCGGGGAGCTGTTTTTT. It translates to CASSLLQAGELFF.

V gene TRBV28 combines with J gene TRBJ2-1; perhaps TRBD1 as D (5 bases). Trimming stripped 6 bases from V and 8 bases from J, with 17 bases between. The germline V gene has CDR1 MDHEN and CDR2 SYDVKM. The CDR3 spans 14 residues. The CDR3 spells CASRPTGKAHEQFF. DNA for the CDR3: TGTGCCAGCAGACCAACAGGTAAAGCACATGAGCAGTTCTTC.

V is TRBV19 and J is TRBJ2-2; 8 bases line up with TRBD2. Per germline, CDR1 LNHDA and CDR2 SQIVND (reference sequence). The CDR3 has 15 amino acids. Trimming took 2 bases from V and 4 from J; bases not matched to a gene: 3. The CDR3 DNA reads TGTGCCAGTAGTATAAGCGGGGGAGGCACCGGGGAGCTGTTTTTT. Its protein product is CASSISGGGTGELFF.

The chain carries TRBV9 and TRBJ1-1; D is uncertain. The V gene lost 6 bases and the J gene lost 4 bases, with 16 bases spanning the gap. CDR1 and CDR2 (germline): SGDLS, YYNGEE. This CDR3 is 14 amino acids long. CDR3 in DNA: TGTGCCAGCACCCGTATATCGGGTAGCACTGAAGCTTTCTTT. Amino acid sequence: CASTRISGSTEAFF. The complete variable domain, with remaining parts taken from reference TRBV9 and TRBJ1-1, reads DSGVTQTPKHLITATGQRVTLRCSPRSGDLSVYWYQQSLDQGLQFLIQYYNGEERAKGNILERFSAQQFPDLHSELNLSSLELGDSALYFCASTRISGSTEAFFGQGTRLTVV.

The chain links TRBV5-1 to TRBJ2-1, with TRBD2 as a possible D gene (5 bases). Trimming left V 2 bases short and J 3 bases short, with 15 bases between. This CDR3 is built from 16 residues. Germline-derived CDR1 and CDR2 are SGHRS and YFSETQ. The CDR3 coding sequence is TGCGCCAGCAGCTTAGGCGGGCCGGGTCTCTACAATGAGCAGTTCTTC. This translates into CASSLGGPGLYNEQFF.

The V and J genes are TRBV10-2 and TRBJ1-1; D might be TRBD1 (5 bases). This CDR3 is 12 amino acids long. The V end lost 4 bases, the J end lost 7 bases, and 10 bases lay between the germline ends. Germline CDR1 WSHSY, CDR2 SAAADI. The CDR3 DNA sequence: TGCGCCAGCAGTGCCAACAGGCGTGAAGCTTTCTTT. Protein product: CASSANRREAFF.